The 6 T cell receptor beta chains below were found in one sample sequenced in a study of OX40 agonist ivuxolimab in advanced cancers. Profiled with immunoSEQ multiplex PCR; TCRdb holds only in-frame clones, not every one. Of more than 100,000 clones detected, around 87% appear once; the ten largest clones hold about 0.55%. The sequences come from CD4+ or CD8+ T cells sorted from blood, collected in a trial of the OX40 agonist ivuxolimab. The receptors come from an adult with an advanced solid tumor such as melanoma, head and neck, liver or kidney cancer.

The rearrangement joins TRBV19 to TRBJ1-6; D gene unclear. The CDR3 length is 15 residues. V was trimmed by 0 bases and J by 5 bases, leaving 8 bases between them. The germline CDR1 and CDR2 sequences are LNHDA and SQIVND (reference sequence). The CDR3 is CASSIETRNNSPLHF. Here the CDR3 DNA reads TGTGCCAGTAGTATAGAAACACGGAATAATTCACCCCTCCACTTT.

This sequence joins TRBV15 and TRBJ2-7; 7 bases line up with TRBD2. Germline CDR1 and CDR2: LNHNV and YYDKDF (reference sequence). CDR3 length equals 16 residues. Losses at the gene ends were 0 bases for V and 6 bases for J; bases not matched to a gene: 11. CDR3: CATSRDRDLAVSEQYF. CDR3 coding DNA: TGTGCCACCAGCAGAGATAGGGATCTAGCGGTTTCCGAGCAGTACTTC.

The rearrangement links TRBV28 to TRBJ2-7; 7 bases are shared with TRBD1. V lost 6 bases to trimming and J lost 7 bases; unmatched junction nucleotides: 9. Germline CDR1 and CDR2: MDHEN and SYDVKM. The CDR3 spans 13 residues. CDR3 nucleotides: TGTGCCAGCAGACCGGGACAGTATCGAGAGCAGTACTTC. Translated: CASRPGQYREQYF.

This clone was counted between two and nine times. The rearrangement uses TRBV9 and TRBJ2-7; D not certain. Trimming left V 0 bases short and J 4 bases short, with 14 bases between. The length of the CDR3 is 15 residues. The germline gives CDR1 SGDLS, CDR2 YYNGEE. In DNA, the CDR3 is TGTGCCAGCAGCGTAGGGACGGCCGGTGAATACGAGCAGTACTTC. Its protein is CASSVGTAGEYEQYF.

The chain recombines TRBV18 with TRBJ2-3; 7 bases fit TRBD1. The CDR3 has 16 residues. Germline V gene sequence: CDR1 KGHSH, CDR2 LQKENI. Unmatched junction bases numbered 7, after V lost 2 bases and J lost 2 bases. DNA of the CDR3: TGTGCCAGCTCACCAGAGGACAGGCGGTCCACAGATACGCAGTATTTT. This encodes CASSPEDRRSTDTQYF.

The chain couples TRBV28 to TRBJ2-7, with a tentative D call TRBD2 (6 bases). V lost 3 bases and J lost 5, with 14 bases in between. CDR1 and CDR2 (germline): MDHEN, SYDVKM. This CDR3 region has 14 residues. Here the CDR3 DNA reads TGTGCCAGCAGTTTGGACGCCGGAGGGAACGAGCAGTACTTC. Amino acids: CASSLDAGGNEQYF.